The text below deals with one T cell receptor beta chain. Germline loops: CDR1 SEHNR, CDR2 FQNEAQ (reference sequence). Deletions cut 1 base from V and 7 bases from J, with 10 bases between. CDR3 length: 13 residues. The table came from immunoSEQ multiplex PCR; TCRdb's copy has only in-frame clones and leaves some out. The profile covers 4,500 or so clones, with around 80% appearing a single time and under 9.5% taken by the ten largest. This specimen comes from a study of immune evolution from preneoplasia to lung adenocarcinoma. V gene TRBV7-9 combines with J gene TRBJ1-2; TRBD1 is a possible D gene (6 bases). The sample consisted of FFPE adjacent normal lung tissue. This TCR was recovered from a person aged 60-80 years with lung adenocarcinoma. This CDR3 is CASSLGQGFGYTF. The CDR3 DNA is TGTGCCAGCAGCTTAGGTCAGGGGTTTGGCTACACCTTC.